Reported below is one T cell receptor beta chain. This clone was seen more than once but under ten times. There is no known antigen for this receptor. Base qualities are not recorded, but no much larger clone differs from it by a single base. The data were taken from a study of blood T cell repertoires in COVID-19 (dated by TCRdb to about 2020). Notes on the research overall: Collaborator samples came from the United States, Italy and Spain and covered acute and convalescent phases of COVID-19. The material from the prospective study consisted of cDNA or gDNA derived from T cells, B-cell-depleted T cells, or PBMCs. Subjects who had been exposed to COVID-19, were actively infected with it, or had recovered from it provided the deeply sampled blood TCRbeta repertoires that made up the dataset. The repertoires were released in a freely available public database meant as a resource for research on the immune response to SARS-CoV-2. The samples were drawn from the first 160 participants of the ongoing ImmuneRACE study and from roughly 1,300 subjects provided by 6 global collaborators. The sample metadata nearly always contained a de-identified subject ID, COVID-19 status, age in years and sex. HLA class I and class II types, where available, came from metadata supplied by the sample provider rather than from assay-based typing. What the research found in general, with its limitations: How much clinical and demographic metadata was included differed by source and by participant, and the metadata was provided uncurated.

A second Seattle source provided samples from volunteer blood donors who had recovered from COVID-19. Whole blood was collected in K2EDTA tubes by collaborating institutions according to the institutions' own protocols. For TCRbeta analysis, collaborators shipped samples in one of three forms: frozen whole blood, isolated PBMCs, or DNA extracted from either of those sample types. The CDR3 runs 13 residues from the cysteine to the phenylalanine. The entry retains the CDR3 DNA only, 39 bases that are in frame from base 1. The junction shows trimming of 4 bases on V and 9 bases on J, and the gene matches do not reach 3 bases of it. CDR1 and CDR2 (MDHEN, SYDVKM) derive from the germline V gene. TCRbeta CDR3 regions were amplified from genomic DNA by means of the immunoSEQ Assay, a bias-controlled multiplex PCR. In the authors' own workflow: The number of nucleated cells in each sample was estimated by amplification of reference gene primers within the assay. To quantify the absolute abundance of each unique TCRbeta CDR3 rearrangement, sequence reads were collapsed and filtered. For each sample, productive Simpson clonality was calculated as the square root of Simpson's diversity index over productive rearrangements. TCRdb took over this immuneACCESS table, retaining in-frame rearrangements with V and J assigned. Such tables are incomplete; in checked studies, under half of the missing clones stem from an unresolved V gene, and the remainder is unexplained. V and J calls and clone size are given by that table; D and trimming were obtained from the DNA. The sample table contains about 170,000 clones; only one count was recorded for roughly 81% of them. The ten largest make up roughly 8% of the sample.

The specimen was peripheral blood. The clonotype was recovered from a middle-aged man who had recovered from COVID-19. The sequence links TRBV28 to TRBJ1-6, with TRBD1 matching 7 junction bases. The nucleotide sequence is TGTGCCAGCAGTTGGACAGGCAGTTCACCCCTCCACTTT. Protein translation: CASSWTGSSPLHF. With the rest looked up from the reference TRBV28 and TRBJ1-6 genes rather than sequenced, the full variable domain is DVKVTQSSRYLVKRTGEKVFLECVQDMDHENMFWYRQDPGLGLRLIYFSYDVKMKEKGDIPEGYSVSREKKERFSLILESASTNQTSMYLCASSWTGSSPLHFGNGTRLTVT.